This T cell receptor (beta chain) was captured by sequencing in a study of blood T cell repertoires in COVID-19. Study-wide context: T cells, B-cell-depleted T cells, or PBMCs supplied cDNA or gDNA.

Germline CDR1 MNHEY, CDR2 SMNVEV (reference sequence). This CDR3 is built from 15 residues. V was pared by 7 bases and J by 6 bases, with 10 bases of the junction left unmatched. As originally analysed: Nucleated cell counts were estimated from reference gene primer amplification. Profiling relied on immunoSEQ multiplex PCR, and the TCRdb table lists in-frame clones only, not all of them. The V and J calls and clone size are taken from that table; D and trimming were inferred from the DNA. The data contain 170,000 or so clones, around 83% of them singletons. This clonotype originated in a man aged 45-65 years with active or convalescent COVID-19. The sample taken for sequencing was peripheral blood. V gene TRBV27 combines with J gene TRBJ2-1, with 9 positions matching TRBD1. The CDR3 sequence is CASKPVGTGRNEQFF. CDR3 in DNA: TGTGCCAGCAAACCCGTAGGGACAGGGCGCAATGAGCAGTTCTTC.